Reported below is one T cell receptor beta chain. The CDR3 runs to 13 residues. J gave up 8 bases and V 1 base, and 5 bases lay outside the gene matches. The V gene's germline CDR1 is GTSNPN and CDR2 SVGIG (reference sequence). Per the original data handling: Amplified reference gene primers provided the basis for estimating nucleated cell counts. This table comes from immunoSEQ multiplex PCR, and its TCRdb copy is limited to in-frame clones, with some not included. The DNA gave D and trimming, while V, J and clone size come from that table. The sample has 150,000 to 200,000 clones, 86% seen once. The data were obtained in a study of blood T cell repertoires in COVID-19. Whole-study context: Sites in the United States, Italy and Spain provided acute and convalescent COVID-19 samples. Sample material is recorded as cDNA or gDNA derived from T cells, B-cell-depleted T cells, or PBMCs.

Sequencing was done on a sample of peripheral blood. This chain uses TRBV30 with TRBJ1-2; 9 bases line up with TRBD1. This clonotype was obtained from an elderly woman in a cohort sampled during active or convalescent COVID-19. The CDR3 loop is CAWSAGQGQGYTF. The DNA for the CDR3 is TGTGCCTGGAGTGCGGGACAGGGACAAGGCTACACCTTC.